The clone carrying this T cell receptor (beta chain) was detected a few times. Antigen: not known. Donors were systemically healthy Caucasian individuals from Russia aged about 6 to 95 years. Extraction of total RNA produced a minimum of 5 micrograms from each sample. Using a J-beta primer mix together with a sample-barcoded 5' primer, a second PCR was run for roughly 7 to 11 cycles. Via MiXCR, TCRdb re-called the 5' RACE reads, giving one row per CDR3 protein. The table includes 1.4 million or so distinct CDR3 sequences, approximately 43% detected once. This sample is part of a study of blood T cells in healthy people across ages. Study-level results: Unsorted PBMC material precluded a definitive naive versus antigen-experienced comparison. CMV status of donors was unknown, possibly confounding expanded clonotype changes.

The origin of this receptor is a woman between 18 and 30 years old in good health. The sample taken for sequencing was blood.

The CDR3 region is CASSVTAELGYTF. CDR3 nucleotide sequence: TGTGCCAGCAGTGTGACGGCCGAACTTGGCTACACCTTC. V is TRBV2 and J is TRBJ1-2; D gene uncertain. The CDR3 consists of 13 residues. Looked up from germline, CDR1 is SNHLY and CDR2 is FYNNEI. Trimming shortened V by 4 bases and J by 7 bases, and 13 bases separated the two germline ends.